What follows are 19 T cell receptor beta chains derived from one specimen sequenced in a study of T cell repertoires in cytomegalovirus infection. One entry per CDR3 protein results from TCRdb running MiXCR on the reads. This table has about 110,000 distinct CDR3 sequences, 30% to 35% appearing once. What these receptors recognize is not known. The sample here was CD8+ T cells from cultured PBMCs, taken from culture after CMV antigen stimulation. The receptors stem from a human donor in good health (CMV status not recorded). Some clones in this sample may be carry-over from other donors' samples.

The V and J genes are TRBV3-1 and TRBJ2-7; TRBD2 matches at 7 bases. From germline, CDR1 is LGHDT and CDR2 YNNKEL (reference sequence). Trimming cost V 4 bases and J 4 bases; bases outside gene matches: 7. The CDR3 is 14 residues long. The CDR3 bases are TGTGCCAGCAGCCGGCATGCGGGGGTTTACGAGCAGTACTTC. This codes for CASSRHAGVYEQYF.

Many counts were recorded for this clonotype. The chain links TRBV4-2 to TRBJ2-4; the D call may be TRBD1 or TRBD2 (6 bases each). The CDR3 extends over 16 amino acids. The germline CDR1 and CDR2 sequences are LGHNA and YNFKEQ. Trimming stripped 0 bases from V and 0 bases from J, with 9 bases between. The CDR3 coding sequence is TGTGCCAGCAGCCAAGATGGGGGGCTAGCCAAAAACATTCAGTACTTC. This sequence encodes CASSQDGGLAKNIQYF.

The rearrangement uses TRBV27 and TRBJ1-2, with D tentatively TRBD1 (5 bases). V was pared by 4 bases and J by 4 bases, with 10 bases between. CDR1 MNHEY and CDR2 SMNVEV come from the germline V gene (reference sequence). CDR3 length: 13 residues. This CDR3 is CASSSRGVYGYTF. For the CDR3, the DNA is TGTGCCAGCAGTTCGAGAGGGGTCTATGGCTACACCTTC.

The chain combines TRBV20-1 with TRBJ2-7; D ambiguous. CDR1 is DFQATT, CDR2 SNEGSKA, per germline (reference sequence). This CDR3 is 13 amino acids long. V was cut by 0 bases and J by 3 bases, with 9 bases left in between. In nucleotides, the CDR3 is TGCAGTGCTAGAGATCGGGTCAGCTACGAGCAGTACTTC. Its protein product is CSARDRVSYEQYF.

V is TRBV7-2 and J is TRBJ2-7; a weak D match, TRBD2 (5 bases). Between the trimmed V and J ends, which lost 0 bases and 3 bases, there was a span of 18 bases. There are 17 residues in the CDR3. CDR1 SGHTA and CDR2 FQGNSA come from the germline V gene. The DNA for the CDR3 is TGTGCCAGCAGCTTAGCCCCACTAGGGAGTTCGGGCTACGAGCAGTACTTC. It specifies CASSLAPLGSSGYEQYF.

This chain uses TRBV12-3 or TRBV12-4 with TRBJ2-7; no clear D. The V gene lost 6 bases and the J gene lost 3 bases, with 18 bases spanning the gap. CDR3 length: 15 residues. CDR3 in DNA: TGTGCCAGCAGACCTAAGGGTTATGGGTTCTACGAGCAGTACTTC. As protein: CASRPKGYGFYEQYF.

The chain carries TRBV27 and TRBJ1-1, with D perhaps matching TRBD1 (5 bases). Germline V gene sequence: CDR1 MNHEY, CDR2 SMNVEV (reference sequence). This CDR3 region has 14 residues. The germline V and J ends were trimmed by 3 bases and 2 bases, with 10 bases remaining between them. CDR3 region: CASSFLGRNTEAFF. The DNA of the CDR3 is TGTGCCAGCAGTTTTCTGGGGCGTAACACTGAAGCTTTCTTT.

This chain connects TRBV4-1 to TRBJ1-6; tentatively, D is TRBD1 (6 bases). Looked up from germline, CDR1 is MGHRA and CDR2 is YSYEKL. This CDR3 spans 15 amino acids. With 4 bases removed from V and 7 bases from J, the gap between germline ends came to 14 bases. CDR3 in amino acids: CASSLQGLGNSPLHF. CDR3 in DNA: TGCGCCAGCAGCCTACAGGGCTTGGGCAATTCACCCCTCCACTTT.

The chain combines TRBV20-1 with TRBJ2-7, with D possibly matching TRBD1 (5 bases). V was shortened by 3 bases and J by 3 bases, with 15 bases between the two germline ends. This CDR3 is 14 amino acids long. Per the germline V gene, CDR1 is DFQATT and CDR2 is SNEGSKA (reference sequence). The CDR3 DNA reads TGCAGTGCTAGTAGGGGCTCCCCCTTCTACGAGCAGTACTTC. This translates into CSASRGSPFYEQYF.

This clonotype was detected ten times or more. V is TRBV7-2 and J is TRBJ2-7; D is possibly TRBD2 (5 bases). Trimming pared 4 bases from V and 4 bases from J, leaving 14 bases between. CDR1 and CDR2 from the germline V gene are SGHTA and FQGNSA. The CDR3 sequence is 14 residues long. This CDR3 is CASSSPDYRYEQYF. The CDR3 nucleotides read TGTGCCAGCAGCTCACCTGACTATCGGTACGAGCAGTACTTC.

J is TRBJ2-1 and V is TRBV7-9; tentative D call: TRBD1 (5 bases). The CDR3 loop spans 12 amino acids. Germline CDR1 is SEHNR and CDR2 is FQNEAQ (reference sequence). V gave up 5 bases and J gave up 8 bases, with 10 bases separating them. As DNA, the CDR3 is TGTGCCAGCAGCGTGGTAGGGGATGAGCAGTTCTTC. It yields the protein CASSVVGDEQFF.

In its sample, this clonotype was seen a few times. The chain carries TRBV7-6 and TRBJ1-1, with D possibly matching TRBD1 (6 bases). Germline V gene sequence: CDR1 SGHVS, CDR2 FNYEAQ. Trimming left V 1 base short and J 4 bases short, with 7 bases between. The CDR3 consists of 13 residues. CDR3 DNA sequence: TGTGCCAGCAGCTTAGAAGGGGGCACTGAAGCTTTCTTT. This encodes CASSLEGGTEAFF.

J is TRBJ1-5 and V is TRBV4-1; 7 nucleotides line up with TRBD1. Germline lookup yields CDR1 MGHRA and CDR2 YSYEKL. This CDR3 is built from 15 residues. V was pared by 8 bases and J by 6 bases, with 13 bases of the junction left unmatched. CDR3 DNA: TGCGCCAGCGCACCCAGGGCAGGGGGATTTCAGCCCCAGCATTTT. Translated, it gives CASAPRAGGFQPQHF.

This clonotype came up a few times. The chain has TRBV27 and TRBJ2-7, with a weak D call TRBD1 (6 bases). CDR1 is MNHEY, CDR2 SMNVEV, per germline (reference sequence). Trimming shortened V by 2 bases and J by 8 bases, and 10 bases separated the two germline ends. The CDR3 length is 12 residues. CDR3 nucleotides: TGTGCCAGCAGTTTACCAGGGGTCAAGCAGTACTTC. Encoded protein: CASSLPGVKQYF.

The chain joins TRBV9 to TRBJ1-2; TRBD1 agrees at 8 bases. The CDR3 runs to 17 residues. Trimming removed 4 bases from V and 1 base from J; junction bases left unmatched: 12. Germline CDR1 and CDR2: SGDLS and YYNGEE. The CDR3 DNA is TGTGCCAGCAGCTCCGACCGGACAGGGCGGGTTAACTATGGCTACACCTTC. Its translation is CASSSDRTGRVNYGYTF.

The chain's CDR3 is CASSFGRGDQPQHF. The CDR3 DNA reads as TGTGCCAGCAGCTTTGGCAGGGGGGATCAGCCCCAGCATTTT. The chain links TRBV13 to TRBJ1-5, with 7 positions matching TRBD1. There are 14 residues in the CDR3. Losses at the gene ends were 3 bases for V and 5 bases for J; bases not matched to a gene: 4. CDR1 is PRHDT and CDR2 is FYEKMQ in the germline V gene (reference sequence).

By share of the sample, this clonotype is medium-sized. The CDR3 protein is CASSGFRNEQFF. As DNA, the CDR3 is TGTGCCAGCAGTGGGTTCCGGAATGAGCAGTTCTTC. This chain uses TRBV2 with TRBJ2-1; no clear D gene. This CDR3 comprises 12 residues. The V end was cut by 4 bases, the J end by 7 bases, with 8 bases between. Germline V lookup: CDR1 SNHLY, CDR2 FYNNEI.

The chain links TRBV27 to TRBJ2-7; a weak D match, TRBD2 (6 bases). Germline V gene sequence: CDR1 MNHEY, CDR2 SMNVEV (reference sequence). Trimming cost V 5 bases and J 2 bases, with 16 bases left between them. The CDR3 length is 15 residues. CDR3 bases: TGTGCCAGCAGTCTCGAGGGGCGGGGCCCCTACGAGCAGTACTTC. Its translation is CASSLEGRGPYEQYF.

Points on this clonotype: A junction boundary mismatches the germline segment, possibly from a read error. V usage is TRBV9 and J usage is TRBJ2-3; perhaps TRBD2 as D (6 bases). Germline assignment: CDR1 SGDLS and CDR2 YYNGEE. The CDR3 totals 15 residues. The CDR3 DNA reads TGTGCCAGCAGTGTAGACGGGACTAGCACAGATACGCAGTATTTT. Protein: CASSVDGTSTDTQYF. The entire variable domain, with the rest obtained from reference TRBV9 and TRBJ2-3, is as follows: DSGVTQTPKHLITATGQRVTLRCSPRSGDLSVYWYQQSLDQGLQFLIQYYNGEERAKGNILERFSAQQFPDLHSELNLSSLELGDSALYFCASSVDGTSTDTQYFGPGTRLTVL.